This TCR beta chain was obtained from a study of shared clonotypes between healthy human individuals. Study-level background: Each donor's CD8 memory used one plate, CD8 naive two, each CD4 subset three.

Genomic DNA of every subset was divided equally among multiple immunoSEQ plates. TCRdb's table, derived via immunoSEQ multiplex PCR, lists solely in-frame clones and lacks some. The sample holds under 1,100,000 clones, around 75% seen once. V was clipped by 4 bases and J by 5 bases; unmatched bases: 5. This CDR3 has 15 residues. Looked up from germline, CDR1 is SGHNT and CDR2 is YYREEE (reference sequence). V is TRBV5-4 and J is TRBJ2-1; TRBD2 matches at 11 bases. Material: memory CD4+ T cells sorted from blood. As to subset: CD45RA-negative fraction. This receptor was identified in a man in his late teens or twenties in good health. This chain's CDR3 is CASSLRLAGHNEQFF. The DNA for the CDR3 is TGTGCCAGCAGCCTTAGACTAGCGGGACACAATGAGCAGTTCTTC.